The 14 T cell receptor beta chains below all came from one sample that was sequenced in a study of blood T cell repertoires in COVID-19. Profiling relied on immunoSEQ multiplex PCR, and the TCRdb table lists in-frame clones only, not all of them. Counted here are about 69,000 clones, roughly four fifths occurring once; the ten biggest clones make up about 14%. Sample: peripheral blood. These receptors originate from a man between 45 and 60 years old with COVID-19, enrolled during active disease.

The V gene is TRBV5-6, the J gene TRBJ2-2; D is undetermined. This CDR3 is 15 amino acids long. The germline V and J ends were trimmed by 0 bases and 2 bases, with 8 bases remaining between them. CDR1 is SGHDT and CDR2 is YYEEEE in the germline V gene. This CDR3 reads CASSLDGVNTGELFF. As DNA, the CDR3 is TGTGCCAGCAGCTTGGACGGAGTAAACACCGGGGAGCTGTTTTTT. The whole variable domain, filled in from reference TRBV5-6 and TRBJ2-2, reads DAGVTQSPTHLIKTRGQQVTLRCSPKSGHDTVSWYQQALGQGPQFIFQYYEEEERQRGNFPDRFSGHQFPNYSSELNVNALLLGDSALYLCASSLDGVNTGELFFGEGSRLTVL.

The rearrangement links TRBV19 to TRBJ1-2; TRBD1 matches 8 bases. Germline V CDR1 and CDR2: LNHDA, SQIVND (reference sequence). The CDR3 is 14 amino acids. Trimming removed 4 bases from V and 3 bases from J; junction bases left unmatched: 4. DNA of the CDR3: TGTGCCAGTAGTACAACAGGGGGAGACTATGGCTACACCTTC. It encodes CASSTTGGDYGYTF.

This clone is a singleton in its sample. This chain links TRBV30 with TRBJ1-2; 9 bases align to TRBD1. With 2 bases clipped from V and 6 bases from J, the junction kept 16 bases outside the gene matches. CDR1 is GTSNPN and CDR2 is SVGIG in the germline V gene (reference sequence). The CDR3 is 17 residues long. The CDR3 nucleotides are TGTGCCTGGAGTTTTACCGGGACAGGGAGGGTTGGAAATGGCTACACCTTC. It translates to CAWSFTGTGRVGNGYTF.

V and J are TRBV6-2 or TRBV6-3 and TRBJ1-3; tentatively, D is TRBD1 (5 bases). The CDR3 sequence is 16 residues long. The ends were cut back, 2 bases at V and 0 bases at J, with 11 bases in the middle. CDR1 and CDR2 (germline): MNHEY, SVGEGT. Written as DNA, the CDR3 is TGTGCCAGCAGTTACGGAGGGGATCTCTCTGGAAACACCATATATTTT. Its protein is CASSYGGDLSGNTIYF.

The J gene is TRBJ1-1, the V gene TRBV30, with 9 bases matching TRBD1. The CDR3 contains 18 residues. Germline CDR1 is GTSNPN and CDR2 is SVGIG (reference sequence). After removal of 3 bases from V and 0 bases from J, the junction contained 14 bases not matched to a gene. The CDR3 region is CAWRDRDRATPMNTEAFF. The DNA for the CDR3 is TGTGCCTGGAGGGATAGGGACAGGGCTACCCCAATGAACACTGAAGCTTTCTTT.

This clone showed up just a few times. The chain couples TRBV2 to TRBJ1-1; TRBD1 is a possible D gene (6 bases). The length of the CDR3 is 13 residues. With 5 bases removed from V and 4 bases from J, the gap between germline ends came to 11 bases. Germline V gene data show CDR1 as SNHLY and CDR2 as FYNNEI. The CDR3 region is CASSNSGVTEAFF. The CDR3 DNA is TGTGCCAGCAGTAACTCAGGGGTCACTGAAGCTTTCTTT. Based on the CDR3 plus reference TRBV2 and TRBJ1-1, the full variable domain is EPEVTQTPSHQVTQMGQEVILRCVPISNHLYFYWYRQILGQKVEFLVSFYNNEISEKSEIFDDQFSVERPDGSNFTLKIRSTKLEDSAMYFCASSNSGVTEAFFGQGTRLTVV.

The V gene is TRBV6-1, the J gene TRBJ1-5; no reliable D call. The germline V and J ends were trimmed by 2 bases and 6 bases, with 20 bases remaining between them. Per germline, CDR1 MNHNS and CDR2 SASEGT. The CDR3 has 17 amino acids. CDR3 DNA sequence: TGTGCCAGCAGTGAAAAAGCCGGGTCCCATGGAGGTCAGCCCCAGCATTTT. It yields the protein CASSEKAGSHGGQPQHF.

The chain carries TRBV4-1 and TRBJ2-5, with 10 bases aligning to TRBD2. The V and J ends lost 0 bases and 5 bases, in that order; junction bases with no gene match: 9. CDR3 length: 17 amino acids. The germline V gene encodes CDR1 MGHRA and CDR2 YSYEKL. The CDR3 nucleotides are TGCGCCAGCAGCCAAGATCGGCAAGCGGGGGGGCGTGAGACCCAGTACTTC. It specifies CASSQDRQAGGRETQYF.

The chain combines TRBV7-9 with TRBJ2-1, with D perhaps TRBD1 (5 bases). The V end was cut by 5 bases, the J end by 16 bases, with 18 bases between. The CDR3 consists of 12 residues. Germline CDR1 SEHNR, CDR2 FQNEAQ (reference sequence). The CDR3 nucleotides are TGTGCCAGCAGCCTGGGGCAGGGATCGAAATTCTTC. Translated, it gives CASSLGQGSKFF.

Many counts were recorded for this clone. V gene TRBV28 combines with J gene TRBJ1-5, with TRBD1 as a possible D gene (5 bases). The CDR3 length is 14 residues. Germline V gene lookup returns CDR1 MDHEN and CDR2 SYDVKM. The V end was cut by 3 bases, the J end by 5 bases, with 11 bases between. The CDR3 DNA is TGTGCCAGCAGTTTTGGGGCAGGGTATCAGCCCCAGCATTTT. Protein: CASSFGAGYQPQHF. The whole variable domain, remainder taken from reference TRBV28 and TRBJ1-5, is DVKVTQSSRYLVKRTGEKVFLECVQDMDHENMFWYRQDPGLGLRLIYFSYDVKMKEKGDIPEGYSVSREKKERFSLILESASTNQTSMYLCASSFGAGYQPQHFGDGTRLSIL.

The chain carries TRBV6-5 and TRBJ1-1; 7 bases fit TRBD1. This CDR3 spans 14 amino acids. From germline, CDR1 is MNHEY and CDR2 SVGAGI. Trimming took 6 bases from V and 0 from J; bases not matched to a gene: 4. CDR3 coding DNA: TGTGCCAGCAGGCAACAGGGGTTGAACACTGAAGCTTTCTTT. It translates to CASRQQGLNTEAFF.

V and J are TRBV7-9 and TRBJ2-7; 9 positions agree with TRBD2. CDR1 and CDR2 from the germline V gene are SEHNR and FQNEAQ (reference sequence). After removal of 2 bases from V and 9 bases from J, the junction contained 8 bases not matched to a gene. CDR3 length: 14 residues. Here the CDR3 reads CASSLTSGGSLQYF. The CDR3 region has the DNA TGTGCCAGCAGCTTAACCAGCGGGGGGAGCCTGCAGTACTTC.

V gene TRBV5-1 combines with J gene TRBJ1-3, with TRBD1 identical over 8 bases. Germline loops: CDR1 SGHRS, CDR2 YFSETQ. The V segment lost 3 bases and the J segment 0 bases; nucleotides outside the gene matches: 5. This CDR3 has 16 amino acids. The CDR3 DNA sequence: TGCGCCAGCAGCTCAGGACAGGGCCCCTCTGGAAACACCATATATTTT. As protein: CASSSGQGPSGNTIYF. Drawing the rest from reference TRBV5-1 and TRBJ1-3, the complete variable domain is KAGVTQTPRYLIKTRGQQVTLSCSPISGHRSVSWYQQTPGQGLQFLFEYFSETQRNKGNFPGRFSGRQFSNSRSEMNVSTLELGDSALYLCASSSGQGPSGNTIYFGEGSWLTVV.

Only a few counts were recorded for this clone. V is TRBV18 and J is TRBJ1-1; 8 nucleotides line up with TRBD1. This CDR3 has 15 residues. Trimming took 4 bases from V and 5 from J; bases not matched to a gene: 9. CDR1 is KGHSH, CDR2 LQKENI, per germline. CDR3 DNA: TGTGCCAGCTCACTGGGGAGGACAGGGACGACTGAAGCTTTCTTT. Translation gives CASSLGRTGTTEAFF.